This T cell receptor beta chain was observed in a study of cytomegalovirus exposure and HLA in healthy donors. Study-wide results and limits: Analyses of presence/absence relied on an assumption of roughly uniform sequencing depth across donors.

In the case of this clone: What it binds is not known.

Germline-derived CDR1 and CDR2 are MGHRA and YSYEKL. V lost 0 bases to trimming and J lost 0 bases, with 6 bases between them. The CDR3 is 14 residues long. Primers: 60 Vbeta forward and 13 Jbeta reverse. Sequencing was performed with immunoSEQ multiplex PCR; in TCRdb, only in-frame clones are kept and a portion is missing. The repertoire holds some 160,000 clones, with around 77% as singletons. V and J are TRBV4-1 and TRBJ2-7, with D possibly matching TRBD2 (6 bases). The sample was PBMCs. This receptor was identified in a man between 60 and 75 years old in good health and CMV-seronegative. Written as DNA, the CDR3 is TGCGCCAGCAGCCAAGAGGGACTCTCCTACGAGCAGTACTTC. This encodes CASSQEGLSYEQYF.